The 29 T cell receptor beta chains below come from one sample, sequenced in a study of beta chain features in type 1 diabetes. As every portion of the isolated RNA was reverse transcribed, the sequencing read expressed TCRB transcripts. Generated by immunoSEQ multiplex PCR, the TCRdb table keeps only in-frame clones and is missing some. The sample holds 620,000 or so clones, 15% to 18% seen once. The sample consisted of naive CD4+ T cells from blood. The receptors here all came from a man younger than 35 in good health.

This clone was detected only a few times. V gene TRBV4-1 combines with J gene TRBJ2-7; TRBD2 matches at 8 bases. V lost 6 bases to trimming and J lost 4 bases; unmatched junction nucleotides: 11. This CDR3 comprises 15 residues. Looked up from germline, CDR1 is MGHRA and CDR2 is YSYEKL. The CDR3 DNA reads TGCGCCAGCAGACAACCGGGACTAGGAACGTACGAGCAGTACTTC. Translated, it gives CASRQPGLGTYEQYF.

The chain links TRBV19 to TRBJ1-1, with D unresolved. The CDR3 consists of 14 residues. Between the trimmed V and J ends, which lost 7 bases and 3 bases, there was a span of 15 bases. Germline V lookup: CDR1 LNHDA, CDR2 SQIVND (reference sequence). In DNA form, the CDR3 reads TGTGCCAGTATGAGGCTTATCCGCCACACTGAAGCTTTCTTT. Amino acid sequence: CASMRLIRHTEAFF. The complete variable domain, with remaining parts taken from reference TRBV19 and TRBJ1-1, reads DGGITQSPKYLFRKEGQNVTLSCEQNLNHDAMYWYRQDPGQGLRLIYYSQIVNDFQKGDIAEGYSVSREKKESFPLTVTSAQKNPTAFYLCASMRLIRHTEAFFGQGTRLTVV.

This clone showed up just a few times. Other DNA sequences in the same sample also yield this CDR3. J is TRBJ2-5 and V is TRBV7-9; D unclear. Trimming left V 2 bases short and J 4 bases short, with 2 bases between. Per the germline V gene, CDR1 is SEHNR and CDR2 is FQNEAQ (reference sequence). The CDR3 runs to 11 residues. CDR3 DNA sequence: TGTGCCAGCAGCTTAATAGAGACCCAGTACTTC. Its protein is CASSLIETQYF. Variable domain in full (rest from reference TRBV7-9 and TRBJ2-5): DTGVSQNPRHKITKRGQNVTFRCDPISEHNRLYWYRQTLGQGPEFLTYFQNEAQLEKSRLLSDRFSAERPKGSFSTLEIQRTEQGDSAMYLCASSLIETQYFGPGTRLLVL.

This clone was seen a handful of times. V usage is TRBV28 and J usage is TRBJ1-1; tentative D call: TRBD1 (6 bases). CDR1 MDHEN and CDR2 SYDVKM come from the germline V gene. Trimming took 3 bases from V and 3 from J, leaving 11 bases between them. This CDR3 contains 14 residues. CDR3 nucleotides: TGTGCCAGCAGTTTGGGGGGGCCCGACACTGAAGCTTTCTTT. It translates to CASSLGGPDTEAFF.

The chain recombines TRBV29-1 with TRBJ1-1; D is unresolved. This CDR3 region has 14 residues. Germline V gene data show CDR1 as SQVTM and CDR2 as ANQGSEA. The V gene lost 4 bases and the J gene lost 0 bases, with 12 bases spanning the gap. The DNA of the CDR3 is TGCAGCGTTGGCGTAGGGAGTATGAACACTGAAGCTTTCTTT. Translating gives CSVGVGSMNTEAFF.

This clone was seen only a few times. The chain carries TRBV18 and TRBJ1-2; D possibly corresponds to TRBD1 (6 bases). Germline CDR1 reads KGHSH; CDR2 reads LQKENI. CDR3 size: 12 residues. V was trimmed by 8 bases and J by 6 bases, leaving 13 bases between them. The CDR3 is CASRRDTDGYTF. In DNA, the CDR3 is TGTGCCAGCCGCAGGGACACAGATGGCTACACCTTC.

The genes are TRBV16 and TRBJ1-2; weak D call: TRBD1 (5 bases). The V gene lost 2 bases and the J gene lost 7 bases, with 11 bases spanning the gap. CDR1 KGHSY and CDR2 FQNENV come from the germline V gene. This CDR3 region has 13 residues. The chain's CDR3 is CASSQQGGLGYTF. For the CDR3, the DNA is TGTGCCAGCAGCCAACAGGGAGGCCTTGGCTACACCTTC.

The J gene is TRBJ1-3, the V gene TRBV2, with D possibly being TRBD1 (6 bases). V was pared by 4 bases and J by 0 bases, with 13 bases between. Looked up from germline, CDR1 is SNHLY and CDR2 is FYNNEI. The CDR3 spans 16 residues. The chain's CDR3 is CASSADSYHSGNTIYF. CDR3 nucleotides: TGTGCCAGCAGTGCGGACAGTTACCACTCTGGAAACACCATATATTTT.

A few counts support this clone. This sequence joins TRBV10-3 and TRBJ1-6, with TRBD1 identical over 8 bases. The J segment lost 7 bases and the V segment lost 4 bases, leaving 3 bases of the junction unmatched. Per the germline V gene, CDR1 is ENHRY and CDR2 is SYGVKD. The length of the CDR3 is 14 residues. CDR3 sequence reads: CAISAGQGNSPLHF. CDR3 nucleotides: TGTGCCATCAGTGCTGGACAGGGCAATTCACCCCTCCACTTT.

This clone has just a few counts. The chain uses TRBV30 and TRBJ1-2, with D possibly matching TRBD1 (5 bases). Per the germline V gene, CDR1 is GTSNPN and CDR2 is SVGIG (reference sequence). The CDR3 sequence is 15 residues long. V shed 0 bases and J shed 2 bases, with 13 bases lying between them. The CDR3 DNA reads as TGTGCCTGGAGTGTAGGGGCCACAGGCAACTATGGCTACACCTTC. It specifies CAWSVGATGNYGYTF.

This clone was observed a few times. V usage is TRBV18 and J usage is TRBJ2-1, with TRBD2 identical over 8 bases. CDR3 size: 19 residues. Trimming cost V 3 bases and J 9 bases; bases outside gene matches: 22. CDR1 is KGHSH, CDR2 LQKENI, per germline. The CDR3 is CASSPFLAGLASSYVEQFF. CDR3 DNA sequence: TGTGCCAGCTCACCGTTTTTAGCGGGGCTAGCGTCGTCGTACGTTGAGCAGTTCTTC.

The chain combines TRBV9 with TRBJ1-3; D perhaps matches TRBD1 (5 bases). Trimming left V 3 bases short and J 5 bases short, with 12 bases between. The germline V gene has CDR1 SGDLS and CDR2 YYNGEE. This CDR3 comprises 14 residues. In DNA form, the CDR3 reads TGTGCCAGCAGCGAGACAGCTTACCGAAACACCATATATTTT. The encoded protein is CASSETAYRNTIYF.

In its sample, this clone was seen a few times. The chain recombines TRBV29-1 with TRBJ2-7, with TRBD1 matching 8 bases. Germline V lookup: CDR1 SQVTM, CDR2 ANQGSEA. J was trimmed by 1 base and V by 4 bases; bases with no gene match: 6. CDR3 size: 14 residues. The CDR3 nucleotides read TGCAGCGTTGGGGACAGGCATCCTTCCTACGAGCAGTACTTC. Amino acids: CSVGDRHPSYEQYF.

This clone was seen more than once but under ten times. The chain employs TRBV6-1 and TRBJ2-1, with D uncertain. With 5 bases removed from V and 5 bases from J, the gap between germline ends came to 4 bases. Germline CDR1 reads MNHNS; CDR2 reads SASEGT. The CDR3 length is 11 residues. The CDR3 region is CASSYDNEQFF. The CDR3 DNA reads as TGTGCCAGCAGTTACGACAATGAGCAGTTCTTC.

CDR3 loop: CASSLVQGFWDTQYF. In DNA, the CDR3 is TGTGCCAGCAGCTTGGTACAGGGTTTTTGGGATACGCAGTATTTT. V is TRBV5-4 and J is TRBJ2-3; D might be TRBD1 (6 bases). The germline V and J ends were trimmed by 0 bases and 6 bases, with 14 bases remaining between them. Germline V gene lookup returns CDR1 SGHNT and CDR2 YYREEE (reference sequence). The CDR3 is 15 residues long.

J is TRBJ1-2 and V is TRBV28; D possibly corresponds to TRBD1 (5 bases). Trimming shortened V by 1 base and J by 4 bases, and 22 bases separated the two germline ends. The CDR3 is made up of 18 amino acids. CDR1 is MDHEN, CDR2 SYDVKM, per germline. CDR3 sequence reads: CASSLFGWGRDVLYGYTF. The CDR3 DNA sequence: TGTGCCAGCAGTTTATTTGGGTGGGGCAGGGATGTGCTCTATGGCTACACCTTC.

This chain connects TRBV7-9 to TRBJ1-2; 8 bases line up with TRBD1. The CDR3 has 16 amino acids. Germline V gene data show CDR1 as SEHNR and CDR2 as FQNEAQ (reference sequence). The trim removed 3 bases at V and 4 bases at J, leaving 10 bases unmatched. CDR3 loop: CASSFLAGQGGYGYTF. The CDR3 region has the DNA TGTGCCAGCAGCTTCTTGGCCGGACAGGGCGGCTATGGCTACACCTTC.

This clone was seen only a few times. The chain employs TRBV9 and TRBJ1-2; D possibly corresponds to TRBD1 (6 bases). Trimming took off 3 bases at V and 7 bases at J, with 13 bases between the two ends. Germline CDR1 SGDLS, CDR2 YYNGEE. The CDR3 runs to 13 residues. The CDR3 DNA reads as TGTGCCAGCAGCGATAGACAGGTCGGTGGCTACACCTTC. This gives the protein CASSDRQVGGYTF.

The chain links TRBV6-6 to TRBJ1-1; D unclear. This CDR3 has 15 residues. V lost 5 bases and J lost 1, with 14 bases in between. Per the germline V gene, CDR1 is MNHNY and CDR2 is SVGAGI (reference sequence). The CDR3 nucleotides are TGTGCCAGCAGTCTCCTAGGCACCTCGAACACTGAAGCTTTCTTT. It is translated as CASSLLGTSNTEAFF.

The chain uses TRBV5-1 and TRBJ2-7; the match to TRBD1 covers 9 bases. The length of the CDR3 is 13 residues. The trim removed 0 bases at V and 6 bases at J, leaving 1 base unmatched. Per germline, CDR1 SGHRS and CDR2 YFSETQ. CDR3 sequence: CASSLDRGREQYF. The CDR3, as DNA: TGCGCCAGCAGCTTGGACAGGGGGCGCGAGCAGTACTTC.

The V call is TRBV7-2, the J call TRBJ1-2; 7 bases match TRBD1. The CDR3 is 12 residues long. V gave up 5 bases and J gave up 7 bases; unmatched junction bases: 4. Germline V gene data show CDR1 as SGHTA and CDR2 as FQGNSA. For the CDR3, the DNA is TGTGCCAGCAGCGCAGACAGGGTTGGCTACACCTTC. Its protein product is CASSADRVGYTF. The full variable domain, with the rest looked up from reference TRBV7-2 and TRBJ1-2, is GAGVSQSPSNKVTEKGKDVELRCDPISGHTALYWYRQSLGQGLEFLIYFQGNSAPDKSGLPSDRFSAERTGGSVSTLTIQRTQQEDSAVYLCASSADRVGYTFGSGTRLTVV.

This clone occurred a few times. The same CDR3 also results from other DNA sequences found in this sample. CDR3 region: CASSVGTSGNTIYF. CDR3 DNA sequence: TGTGCCAGCAGCGTAGGCACCTCTGGAAACACCATATATTTT. V gene TRBV9 combines with J gene TRBJ1-3; D uncertain. The CDR3 is 14 amino acids. With 0 bases removed from V and 0 bases from J, the gap between germline ends came to 4 bases. Germline CDR1 SGDLS, CDR2 YYNGEE.

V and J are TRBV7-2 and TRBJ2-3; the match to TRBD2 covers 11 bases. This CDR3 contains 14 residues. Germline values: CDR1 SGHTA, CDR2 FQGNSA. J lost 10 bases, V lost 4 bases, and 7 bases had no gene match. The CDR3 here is CASSSLAGGLSQYF. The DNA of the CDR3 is TGTGCCAGCAGCTCCTTAGCGGGAGGGCTCTCGCAGTATTTT.

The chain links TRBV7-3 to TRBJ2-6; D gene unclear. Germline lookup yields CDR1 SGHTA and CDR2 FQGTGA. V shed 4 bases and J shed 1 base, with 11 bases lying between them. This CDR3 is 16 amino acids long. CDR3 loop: CASSSGTKSGANVLTF. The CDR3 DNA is TGTGCCAGCAGCTCTGGCACAAAGTCTGGGGCCAACGTCCTGACTTTC.

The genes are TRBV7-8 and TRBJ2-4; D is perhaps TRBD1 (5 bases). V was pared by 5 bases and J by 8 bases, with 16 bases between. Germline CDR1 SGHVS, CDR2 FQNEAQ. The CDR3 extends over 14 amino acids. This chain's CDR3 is CASSPLSQGYIQYF. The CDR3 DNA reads TGTGCCAGCAGCCCCCTTTCGCAGGGATACATTCAGTACTTC. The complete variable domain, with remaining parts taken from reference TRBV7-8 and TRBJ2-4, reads GAGVSQSPRYKVAKRGQDVALRCDPISGHVSLFWYQQALGQGPEFLTYFQNEAQLDKSGLPSDRFFAERPEGSVSTLKIQRTQQEDSAVYLCASSPLSQGYIQYFGAGTRLSVL.

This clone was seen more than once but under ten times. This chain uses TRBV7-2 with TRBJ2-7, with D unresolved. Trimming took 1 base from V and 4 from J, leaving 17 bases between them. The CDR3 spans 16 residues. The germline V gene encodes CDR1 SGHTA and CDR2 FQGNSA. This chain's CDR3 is CASSLVGSKTTYEQYF. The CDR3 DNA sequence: TGTGCCAGCAGCTTAGTCGGCAGCAAAACAACTTACGAGCAGTACTTC.

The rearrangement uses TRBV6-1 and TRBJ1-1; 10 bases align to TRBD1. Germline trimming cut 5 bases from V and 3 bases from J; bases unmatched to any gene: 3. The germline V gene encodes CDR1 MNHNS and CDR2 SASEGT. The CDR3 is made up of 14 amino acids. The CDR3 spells CASSRQGAYTEAFF. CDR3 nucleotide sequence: TGTGCCAGCAGTAGACAGGGGGCTTACACTGAAGCTTTCTTT.

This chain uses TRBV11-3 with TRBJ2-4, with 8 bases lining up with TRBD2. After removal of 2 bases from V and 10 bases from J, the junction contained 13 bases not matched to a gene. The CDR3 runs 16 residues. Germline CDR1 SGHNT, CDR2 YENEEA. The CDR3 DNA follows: TGTGCCAGCAGCTTAACAAGCGGGGGAGCCCGAGGAATTCAGTACTTC. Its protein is CASSLTSGGARGIQYF.

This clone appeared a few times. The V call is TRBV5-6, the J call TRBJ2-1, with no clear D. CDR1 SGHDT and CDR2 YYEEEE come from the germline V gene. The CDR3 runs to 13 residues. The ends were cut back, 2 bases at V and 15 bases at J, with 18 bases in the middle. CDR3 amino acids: CASSFNSGLARFF. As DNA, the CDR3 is TGTGCCAGCAGCTTCAACTCTGGATTGGCGCGGTTCTTC.